This T cell receptor (beta chain) was sequenced in a study of T-cell reconstitution after alpha-beta-depleted transplantation in children. Notes on the study in general: Several hundred expanded graft clones reportedly supplied alpha-beta T cells about two months after transplant. The study traced high day-60 TCRbeta diversity in some patients to surviving recipient T cells and thymic progenitors. Most T-cell counts and diversity one year after the transplant came from T cells that were newly produced.

The library targeted TCRbeta and was prepared with unique molecular identifiers. TCRdb called the PCR reads again in MiXCR, with one record for every CDR3 protein. The table shows fewer than 750,000 distinct CDR3 sequences, with 25% to 30% occurring only once. Trimming cost V 3 bases and J 0 bases, with 15 bases left between them. This CDR3 region has 18 residues. Germline V gives CDR1 MDHEN, CDR2 SYDVKM. Notes on this clonotype: As yet, its antigen is unknown.

The gene calls are TRBV28 and TRBJ2-6, with a possible D match to TRBD2 (7 bases). The TCR originated in a boy under three years old with Wiskott-Aldrich syndrome, due to receive a stem cell transplant. Sequenced material: PBMCs, taken before TCRalphabeta/CD19-depleted stem cell transplant. CDR3 nucleotides: TGTGCCAGCAGTTTGGTCGGGGGGCCCTACTCTGGGGCCAACGTCCTGACTTTC. It specifies CASSLVGGPYSGANVLTF. Full variable domain (outside the CDR3, taken from reference TRBV28 and TRBJ2-6): DVKVTQSSRYLVKRTGEKVFLECVQDMDHENMFWYRQDPGLGLRLIYFSYDVKMKEKGDIPEGYSVSREKKERFSLILESASTNQTSMYLCASSLVGGPYSGANVLTFGAGSRLTVL.